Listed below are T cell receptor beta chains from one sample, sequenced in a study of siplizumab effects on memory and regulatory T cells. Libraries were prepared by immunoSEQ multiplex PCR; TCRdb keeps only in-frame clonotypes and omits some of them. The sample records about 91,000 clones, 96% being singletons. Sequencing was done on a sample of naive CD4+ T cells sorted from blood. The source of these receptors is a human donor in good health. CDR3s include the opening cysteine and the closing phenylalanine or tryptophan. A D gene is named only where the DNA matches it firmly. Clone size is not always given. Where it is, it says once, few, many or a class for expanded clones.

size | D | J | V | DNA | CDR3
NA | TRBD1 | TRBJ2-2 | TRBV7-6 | TGTGCCAGCAGCCCACAAGACAGGGACACCGGGGAGCTGTTTTTT | CASSPQDRDTGELFF
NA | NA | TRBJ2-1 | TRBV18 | TGTGCCAGCTCACCAGGAATCGATGAGCAGTTCTTC | CASSPGIDEQFF
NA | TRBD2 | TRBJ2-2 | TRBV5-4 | TGTGCCAGCAGCACACAAAGACTAGCGGGGGCAGTCACCGGGGAGCTGTTTTTT | CASSTQRLAGAVTGELFF
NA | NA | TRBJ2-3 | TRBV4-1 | TGCGCCAGCAGCCAAGAACCTAGCACAGATACGCAGTATTTT | CASSQEPSTDTQYF
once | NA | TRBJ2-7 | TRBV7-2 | TGTGCCAGCAGCTCGGCCTACGAGCAGTACTTC | CASSSAYEQYF
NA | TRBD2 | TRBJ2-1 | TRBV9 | TGTGCCAGCAGCCTGAGACTAGCGGGGGGGCAAAATGAGCAGTTCTTC | CASSLRLAGGQNEQFF
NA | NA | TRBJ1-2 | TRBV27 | TGTGCCAGCAGTTTATCTGCGGGATACGGATATGGCTACACCTTC | CASSLSAGYGYGYTF
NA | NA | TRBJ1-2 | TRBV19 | TGTGCCAGTAGTTCCGGGACGCTCAACTATGGCTACACCTTC | CASSSGTLNYGYTF
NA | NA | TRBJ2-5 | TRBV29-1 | TGCAGCGTTGAAGACCAGGGCGTGAGGACCCAGTACTTC | CSVEDQGVRTQYF
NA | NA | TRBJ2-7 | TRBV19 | TGTGCCAGTAGTAAAGGGGACGGCTCCTACGAGCAGTACTTC | CASSKGDGSYEQYF
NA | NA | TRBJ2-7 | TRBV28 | TGTGCCAGCAGTAGGGCCCTTATCGAGCAGTACTTC | CASSRALIEQYF
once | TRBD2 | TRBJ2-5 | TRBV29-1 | TGCAGCGCCTCCGGGAGACTAGCGGGGGGGCAAGAGACCCAGTACTTC | CSASGRLAGGQETQYF
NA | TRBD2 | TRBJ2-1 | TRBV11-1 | TGTGCCAGCAGCTTGGGGACTAGCTACGAGCAGTTCTTC | CASSLGTSYEQFF
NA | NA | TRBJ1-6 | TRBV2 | TGTGCCAGCAGCCCAAGGTCTTTTTTCTCCTATAATTCACCCCTCCACTTT | CASSPRSFFSYNSPLHF
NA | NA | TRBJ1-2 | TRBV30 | TGTGCCTGGAGTGTACAAAGTGGCTACACCTTC | CAWSVQSGYTF
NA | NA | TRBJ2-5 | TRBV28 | TGTGCCAGCAGTTTTGTCTCTGGCGCCGGCGCAGGTAGATCCCAAGAGACCCAGTACTTC | CASSFVSGAGAGRSQETQYF
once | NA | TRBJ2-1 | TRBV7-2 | TGTGCCAGCAGCTTAGGGGCCACCCGGGGTCAGGATGAGCAGTTCTTC | CASSLGATRGQDEQFF
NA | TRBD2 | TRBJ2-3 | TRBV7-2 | TGTGCCAGCAGCTCGAAACCTCGACTAGCGGGGGCCGCAGATACGCAGTATTTT | CASSSKPRLAGAADTQYF